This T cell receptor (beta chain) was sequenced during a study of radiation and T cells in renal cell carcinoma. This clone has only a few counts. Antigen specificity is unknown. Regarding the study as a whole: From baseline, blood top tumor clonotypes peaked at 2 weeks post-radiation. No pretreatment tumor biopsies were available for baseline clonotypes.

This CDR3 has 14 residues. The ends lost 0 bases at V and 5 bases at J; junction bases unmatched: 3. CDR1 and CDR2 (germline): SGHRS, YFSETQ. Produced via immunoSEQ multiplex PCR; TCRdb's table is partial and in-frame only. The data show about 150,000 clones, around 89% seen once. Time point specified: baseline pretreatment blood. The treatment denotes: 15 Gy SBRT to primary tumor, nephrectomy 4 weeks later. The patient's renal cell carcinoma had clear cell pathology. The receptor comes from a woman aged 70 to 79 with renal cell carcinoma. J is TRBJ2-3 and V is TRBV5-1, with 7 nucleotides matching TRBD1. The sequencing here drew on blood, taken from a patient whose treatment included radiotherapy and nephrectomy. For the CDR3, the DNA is TGCGCCAGCAGCTTGGACACAGGGGAAGATACGCAGTATTTT. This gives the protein CASSLDTGEDTQYF.